Listed here are 9 T cell receptor beta chains from one sample, sequenced in a study of somatic mutations in cytotoxic T cells in rheumatoid arthritis. TCRdb's table, derived via immunoSEQ multiplex PCR, lists solely in-frame clones and lacks some. In the table there are more than 9,000 clones, around three quarters of which are singletons. The sample consisted of CD8+ T cells sorted from blood. The receptor source for this set is an adult with rheumatoid arthritis.

The chain couples TRBV7-6 to TRBJ2-1; the match to TRBD2 covers 7 bases. Germline V gene data show CDR1 as SGHVS and CDR2 as FNYEAQ. Unmatched junction bases numbered 7, after V lost 1 base and J lost 7 bases. The CDR3 spans 15 residues. The DNA for the CDR3 is TGTGCCAGCAGCTTAGAGAGCGGGACGGGTAATGAGCAGTTCTTC. Its protein product is CASSLESGTGNEQFF.

The chain uses TRBV5-6 and TRBJ1-3; 11 bases agree with TRBD1. The CDR3 is 19 amino acids. The J segment lost 7 bases and the V segment lost 3 bases, leaving 18 bases of the junction unmatched. Looked up from germline, CDR1 is SGHDT and CDR2 is YYEEEE. The CDR3 region has the DNA TGTGCCAGCAGCTGGGAAAGGGACAGGGGGGCATCTCTGGAGAACACCATATATTTT. It specifies CASSWERDRGASLENTIYF.

The V and J genes are TRBV5-1 and TRBJ2-7; D is unresolved. The CDR3 sequence is 14 residues long. Trimming shortened V by 0 bases and J by 2 bases, and 9 bases separated the two germline ends. Germline V gives CDR1 SGHRS, CDR2 YFSETQ. CDR3 loop: CASSLAGRPYEQYF. The CDR3, as DNA: TGCGCCAGCAGCTTGGCTGGCAGGCCCTACGAGCAGTACTTC.

V gene TRBV19 combines with J gene TRBJ1-5, with D perhaps TRBD1 (6 bases). V was shortened by 4 bases and J by 2 bases, with 12 bases between the two germline ends. The CDR3 runs 15 residues. CDR1 and CDR2 (germline): LNHDA, SQIVND (reference sequence). The CDR3 is CASSTWSGGNQPQHF. The CDR3 nucleotides are TGTGCCAGTAGTACCTGGTCAGGGGGCAATCAGCCCCAGCATTTT.

The V call is TRBV27, the J call TRBJ2-7; 8 positions match TRBD2. J gave up 2 bases and V 6 bases, and 6 bases lay outside the gene matches. The germline V gene encodes CDR1 MNHEY and CDR2 SMNVEV (reference sequence). The CDR3 is 14 residues long. The CDR3 here is CASSIAGGTYEQYF. The CDR3 DNA reads TGTGCCAGCAGCATCGCGGGAGGAACCTACGAGCAGTACTTC.

The chain uses TRBV5-1 and TRBJ1-2, with TRBD1 as a possible D gene (5 bases). CDR1 SGHRS and CDR2 YFSETQ come from the germline V gene. Between the trimmed V and J ends, which lost 4 bases and 7 bases, there was a span of 8 bases. This CDR3 contains 11 residues. Here the CDR3 reads CASSGGPGYTF. The CDR3 DNA follows: TGCGCCAGCAGCGGGGGACCTGGCTACACCTTC.

The gene calls are TRBV9 and TRBJ2-4; 7 bases align to TRBD2. Germline lookup yields CDR1 SGDLS and CDR2 YYNGEE. This CDR3 comprises 14 residues. Trimming took 4 bases from V and 4 from J; bases not matched to a gene: 5. The CDR3 DNA follows: TGTGCCAGCAGCCCCGGGGGGAGTAAAAACATTCAGTACTTC. It translates to CASSPGGSKNIQYF.

The gene calls are TRBV27 and TRBJ2-7; possible D gene TRBD2, 5 bases. Germline V lookup: CDR1 MNHEY, CDR2 SMNVEV (reference sequence). Trimming removed 7 bases from V and 3 bases from J, with 19 bases in between. This CDR3 region has 15 residues. The CDR3 region is CASTPPHPGSYEQYF. In DNA, the CDR3 is TGTGCCAGCACTCCTCCCCATCCTGGGAGCTACGAGCAGTACTTC.

The chain carries TRBV9 and TRBJ2-1; D is possibly TRBD2 (6 bases). Germline assignment: CDR1 SGDLS and CDR2 YYNGEE. The germline V and J ends were trimmed by 0 bases and 12 bases, with 19 bases remaining between them. The CDR3 length is 15 residues. The CDR3 DNA reads TGTGCCAGCAGCGTAGGTTTTAGCGGAGGGAGCGGGCAGTTCTTC. The encoded protein is CASSVGFSGGSGQFF.